This TCR beta chain was observed in a study of control samples from healthy donors and cancer patients. The V and J ends lost 5 bases and 0 bases, in that order; junction bases with no gene match: 10. This CDR3 has 18 residues. CDR1 and CDR2 from the germline V gene are SGHVS and FNYEAQ. Data came from immunoSEQ multiplex PCR; TCRdb stores just in-frame clones and leaves some out. Of fewer than 200,000 clones detected, over 85% appear once; the ten largest clones hold 1.2% to 1.5%. The material sequenced was blood. The chain joins TRBV7-6 to TRBJ2-7; 13 nucleotides agree with TRBD2. The origin of this receptor is a young man in good health. The CDR3 protein is CASSLLGTSGKSSYEQYF. The CDR3 nucleotides are TGTGCCAGCAGCCTCCTGGGGACTAGCGGGAAGAGCTCCTACGAGCAGTACTTC.